This T cell receptor beta chain appears in the sequencing data of a study of TIL therapy for anti-PD-1-resistant metastatic lung cancer. Study as a whole: Patients had a median age of about 55 years (range about 35-80). Study outcomes and limitations: Infused TIL clonotypes partially replaced the baseline blood repertoire, then decayed over months.

V was trimmed by 3 bases and J by 5 bases, leaving 13 bases between them. CDR3 length: 15 residues. Germline CDR1 is WNHNN and CDR2 is SYGVQD (reference sequence). Time point meaning: pre-treatment sample, taken before nivolumab and TIL therapy. Sequencing used immunoSEQ v3. Each library reached around 1.9 million read pairs, or roughly 5-6 million at deep level. The method was immunoSEQ multiplex PCR; TCRdb's version includes in-frame clones alone and lacks a portion of them. The sample includes around 50,000 clones, less than 75% of them seen just once. Concerning this clone: Its specificity is not known.

Here the sequenced sample was blood, taken at baseline. This clonotype originated in a person aged 25 to 85 with non-small cell lung cancer. The chain has TRBV10-1 and TRBJ1-4; D is uncertain. CDR3 nucleotide sequence: TGCGCCAGCAGTGAAAGCCGGCGCGGGAATGAAAAACTGTTTTTT. This gives the protein CASSESRRGNEKLFF.